Listed here are 8 T cell receptor beta chains from one sample, sequenced in a study of cytotoxic CD8 clonotypes in ibrutinib-treated CLL. The protocol was immunoSEQ multiplex PCR, while the TCRdb copy is restricted to in-frame clones and leaves out a portion. In the table there are about 300,000 clones, 65% to 85% of which are singletons. The input for sequencing was PBMCs, taken at disease progression, from a patient treated with ibrutinib. The receptors stem from a human donor with chronic lymphocytic leukemia.

This sequence joins TRBV4-1 and TRBJ2-3; D is unresolved. The CDR3 length is 13 residues. The V gene's germline CDR1 is MGHRA and CDR2 YSYEKL. The V gene lost 1 base and the J gene lost 4 bases, with 6 bases spanning the gap. For the CDR3, the DNA is TGCGCCAGCAGCCAAGGTGAGGCAGATACGCAGTATTTT. Its protein product is CASSQGEADTQYF.

This clone was detected ten times or more. V usage is TRBV2 and J usage is TRBJ2-7; perhaps D is TRBD1 or TRBD2 (7 bases each). V was trimmed by 2 bases and J by 5 bases, leaving 16 bases between them. Germline loops: CDR1 SNHLY, CDR2 FYNNEI. CDR3 size: 15 residues. The CDR3 coding sequence is TGTGCCAGCAGTGAACGACAGGGAGGGGTAGACGAGCAGTACTTC. Protein: CASSERQGGVDEQYF.

This chain's CDR3 is CASSSDYGGSEEQYF. CDR3 bases: TGTGCCAGCAGTAGCGACTACGGCGGGAGTGAAGAGCAGTACTTC. The chain joins TRBV2 to TRBJ2-7; 7 bases are shared with TRBD2. The trim removed 5 bases at V and 7 bases at J, leaving 14 bases unmatched. The germline gives CDR1 SNHLY, CDR2 FYNNEI. This CDR3 comprises 15 residues.

This clone was seen more than once but under ten times. This sequence joins TRBV15 and TRBJ1-5; D is uncertain. Per the germline V gene, CDR1 is LNHNV and CDR2 is YYDKDF (reference sequence). The CDR3 consists of 13 residues. V gave up 4 bases and J gave up 0 bases, with 4 bases separating them. The DNA for the CDR3 is TGTGCCACCAGCAAAAGTAGCAATCAGCCCCAGCATTTT. Its translation: CATSKSSNQPQHF.

The rearrangement links TRBV7-9 to TRBJ2-7; D is perhaps TRBD2 (6 bases). The V and J ends lost 4 bases and 3 bases respectively, with 13 bases between them. Germline CDR1 reads SEHNR; CDR2 reads FQNEAQ (reference sequence). CDR3 size: 14 residues. In nucleotides, the CDR3 is TGTGCCAGCAGCTCGACTTCGGACTACTACGAGCAGTACTTC. Its protein is CASSSTSDYYEQYF.

The gene calls are TRBV2 and TRBJ1-1, with 8 bases lining up with TRBD1. The CDR3 runs to 15 residues. The V segment lost 6 bases and the J segment 0 bases; nucleotides outside the gene matches: 6. Germline CDR1 and CDR2: SNHLY and FYNNEI. CDR3 sequence reads: CASRKRTGMNTEAFF. CDR3 DNA: TGTGCCAGCAGGAAGAGGACAGGGATGAACACTGAAGCTTTCTTT.

The V gene is TRBV19, the J gene TRBJ1-5; a possible D gene is TRBD1 (6 bases). The CDR3 spans 14 residues. V was pared by 4 bases and J by 0 bases, with 7 bases between. Germline CDR1 reads LNHDA; CDR2 reads SQIVND (reference sequence). CDR3 sequence: CASSTRGSNQPQHF. Here the CDR3 DNA reads TGTGCCAGTAGTACCAGGGGTAGCAATCAGCCCCAGCATTTT.

This clone was found once. The V and J genes are TRBV14 and TRBJ1-4; D gene uncertain. Germline V gene sequence: CDR1 SGHDN, CDR2 FVKESK. This CDR3 region has 16 residues. Trimming removed 1 base at V and 8 bases at J, with 17 bases between. The CDR3, as DNA: TGTGCCAGCAGCCAAGGCCAACCAAGGGTTACAGAAAAACTGTTTTTT. Translation gives CASSQGQPRVTEKLFF.